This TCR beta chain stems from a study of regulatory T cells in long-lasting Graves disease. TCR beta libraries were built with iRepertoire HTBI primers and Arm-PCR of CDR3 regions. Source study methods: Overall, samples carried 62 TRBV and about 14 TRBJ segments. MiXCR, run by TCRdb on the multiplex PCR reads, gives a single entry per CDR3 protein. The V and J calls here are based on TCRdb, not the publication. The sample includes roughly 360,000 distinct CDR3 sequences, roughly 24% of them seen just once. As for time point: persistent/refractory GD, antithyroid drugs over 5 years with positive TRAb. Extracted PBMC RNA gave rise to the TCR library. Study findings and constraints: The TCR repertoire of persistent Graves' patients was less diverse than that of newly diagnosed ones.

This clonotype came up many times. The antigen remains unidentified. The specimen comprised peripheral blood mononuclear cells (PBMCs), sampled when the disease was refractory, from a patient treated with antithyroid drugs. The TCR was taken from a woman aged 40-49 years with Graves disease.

The DNA for the CDR3 is TGTGCCAGCAGCTCAGTTGAGTACGAGCAGTACTTC. Translated: CASSSVEYEQYF. The J gene is TRBJ2-7, the V gene TRBV11-2; no definite D call. This CDR3 has 12 residues. With 4 bases removed from V and 4 bases from J, the gap between germline ends came to 8 bases. In germline, CDR1 is SGHAT, CDR2 FQNNGV.